This section outlines one T cell receptor beta chain sequence together with its context. This clone showed up just once. The specificity of this receptor is unknown. No qualities accompany the bases; no much larger clone lies one base away. The sample is drawn from a study of blood T cell repertoires in COVID-19 (dated by TCRdb to 2019 to 2021). Notes on the research overall: Collaborator samples came from the United States, Italy and Spain and covered acute and convalescent phases of COVID-19. The repertoires were released in a freely available public database meant as a resource for research on the immune response to SARS-CoV-2. The samples were drawn from two sources: the first 160 participants of the ongoing ImmuneRACE study, and 1,000 to 1,500 subjects contributed by 6 global collaborators. The sample metadata nearly always contained a de-identified subject ID, COVID-19 status, age in years and sex. Where available, HLA class I and class II types were obtained from metadata supplied by the sample provider rather than from assay-based typing. Subjects who had been exposed to COVID-19, were actively infected with it, or had recovered from it provided the deeply sampled blood TCRbeta repertoires that made up the dataset. The material from the prospective study consisted of cDNA or gDNA derived from T cells, B-cell-depleted T cells, or PBMCs. Findings and caveats that apply to the study as a whole: The quantity of clinical and demographic metadata differed by source and by participant and was supplied without curation.

Reading the germline V gene (reference sequence) gives CDR1 SEHNR and CDR2 FQNEAQ. V trim: 0 bases; J trim: 3 bases; unmatched bases: 1. From the cysteine through the phenylalanine, the CDR3 covers 14 amino acids. Here the CDR3 DNA is all that survives: 42 bases in frame from base 1. TCRbeta CDR3 regions were amplified from genomic DNA using the immunoSEQ Assay, a bias-controlled multiplex PCR. The original pipeline was this. The number of nucleated cells in each sample was estimated from the amplification of reference gene primers within the assay. To quantify the absolute abundance of each unique TCRbeta CDR3 rearrangement, sequence reads were collapsed and filtered. Productive Simpson clonality was computed per sample as the square root of Simpson's diversity index over productive rearrangements. TCRdb stores this immuneACCESS table with in-frame sequences only. Part of the clones is absent; in the studies checked, under half of the shortfall reflects unresolved V genes, and no reason is known for the rest. The V and J calls and clone size are taken from that table; D and trimming were inferred from the DNA. The sample yields about 160,000 clones; around 92% were counted once. The ten largest account for about 4.8% of the sample.

One collaborating source in Seattle enrolled patients during active infection and followed them longitudinally through the course of disease. Collaborating institutions collected whole blood in K2EDTA tubes following their own protocols. For TCRbeta analysis, collaborators shipped samples as frozen whole blood, isolated PBMCs, or DNA extracted from either of those sample types. The sequence links TRBV7-9 to TRBJ1-1; the central 7 bases match TRBD1. The clonotype originates from a man under 40 with COVID-19, enrolled during active disease. Sequenced input: peripheral blood. Here is the DNA: TGTGCCAGCAGCTTAGCCCAGGGGGACACTGAAGCTTTCTTT. Translated, it gives CASSLAQGDTEAFF. With all but the CDR3 taken from the reference TRBV7-9 and TRBJ1-1 genes, the full variable domain is: DTGVSQNPRHKITKRGQNVTFRCDPISEHNRLYWYRQTLGQGPEFLTYFQNEAQLEKSRLLSDRFSAERPKGSFSTLEIQRTEQGDSAMYLCASSLAQGDTEAFFGQGTRLTVV.